What follows are 8 T cell receptor beta chains derived from one specimen sequenced in a study of cytomegalovirus exposure and HLA in healthy donors. 13 Jbeta primers and 60 Vbeta primers were used for the PCR. TCRdb keeps only in-frame clones here, not all; method: immunoSEQ multiplex PCR. Of roughly 120,000 clones in the sample, approximately 81% were seen once. Input material: PBMCs. Receptor source: a man aged 18 to 35 in good health and CMV-seronegative.

The chain recombines TRBV7-9 with TRBJ2-7, with D maybe TRBD1 (5 bases). Germline lookup yields CDR1 SEHNR and CDR2 FQNEAQ (reference sequence). The CDR3 has 14 amino acids. V lost 4 bases to trimming and J lost 1 base, with 11 bases between them. CDR3 residues: CASSSMTASYEQYF. CDR3 nucleotides: TGTGCCAGCAGCTCGATGACAGCTTCCTACGAGCAGTACTTC.

In this sample, this clone turned up a few times. The genes are TRBV6-4 and TRBJ2-1, with D maybe TRBD2 (8 bases). V dropped 3 bases and J dropped 9 bases, with 15 bases sitting between them. CDR3 length: 14 amino acids. CDR1 is MRHNA and CDR2 is SNTAGT in the germline V gene. The CDR3 DNA reads TGTGCCAGCAGTGAAGGGACTAGACAGGGTGAGCAGTTCTTC. The encoded protein is CASSEGTRQGEQFF.

J is TRBJ2-5 and V is TRBV5-1; D possibly corresponds to TRBD2 (7 bases). The better agreement between TRBJ2-7 and the DNA end casts doubt on the J call. The CDR3 has 16 residues. Germline V CDR1 and CDR2: SGHRS, YFSETQ. The CDR3 sequence is CASSLEGVGGRYEQYF. The CDR3 region has the DNA TGCGCCAGCAGCTTGGAGGGAGTCGGGGGGCGGTACGAGCAGTACTTC.

The chain joins TRBV9 to TRBJ1-2; unclear D gene. V was shortened by 0 bases and J by 2 bases, with 11 bases between the two germline ends. From germline, CDR1 is SGDLS and CDR2 YYNGEE. The CDR3 contains 15 residues. The CDR3 coding sequence is TGTGCCAGCAGCGTAGATCCCGGGAGCAACTATGGCTACACCTTC. Amino acids: CASSVDPGSNYGYTF.

This clone was observed a few times. The chain couples TRBV5-1 to TRBJ1-1; no firm D call. Looked up from germline, CDR1 is SGHRS and CDR2 is YFSETQ. The CDR3 loop spans 17 amino acids. The ends were cut back, 4 bases at V and 0 bases at J, with 19 bases in the middle. The CDR3 here is CASSLRSAGGVNTEAFF. CDR3 sequence (DNA): TGCGCCAGCAGCCTACGGTCAGCGGGCGGAGTGAACACTGAAGCTTTCTTT.

This clone has more than one count but fewer than ten. This chain links TRBV6-4 with TRBJ2-3, with TRBD2 matching over 9 bases. After removal of 3 bases from V and 4 bases from J, the junction contained 8 bases not matched to a gene. The CDR3 totals 16 residues. Looked up from germline, CDR1 is MRHNA and CDR2 is SNTAGT. The CDR3 nucleotides read TGTGCCAGCAGTGAGTCCGCGGGAGGGCCCCCAGATACGCAGTATTTT. It codes for CASSESAGGPPDTQYF.

The chain recombines TRBV18 with TRBJ2-3; a possible D gene is TRBD2 (5 bases). Trimming took 3 bases from V and 2 from J, leaving 15 bases between them. From germline, CDR1 is KGHSH and CDR2 LQKENI. This CDR3 has 16 residues. The CDR3 bases are TGTGCCAGCTCACCCCTCGCGGGTTCGCTCACAGATACGCAGTATTTT. This encodes CASSPLAGSLTDTQYF.

The chain links TRBV19 to TRBJ1-2, with D unresolved. The CDR3 is made up of 15 amino acids. Germline assignment: CDR1 LNHDA and CDR2 SQIVND (reference sequence). V lost 6 bases and J 7 bases, leaving 21 bases between the germline ends. CDR3 in DNA: TGTGCCAGTAGATATACAGCCGCCCTTCCTACTGGCTACACCTTC. This translates into CASRYTAALPTGYTF.